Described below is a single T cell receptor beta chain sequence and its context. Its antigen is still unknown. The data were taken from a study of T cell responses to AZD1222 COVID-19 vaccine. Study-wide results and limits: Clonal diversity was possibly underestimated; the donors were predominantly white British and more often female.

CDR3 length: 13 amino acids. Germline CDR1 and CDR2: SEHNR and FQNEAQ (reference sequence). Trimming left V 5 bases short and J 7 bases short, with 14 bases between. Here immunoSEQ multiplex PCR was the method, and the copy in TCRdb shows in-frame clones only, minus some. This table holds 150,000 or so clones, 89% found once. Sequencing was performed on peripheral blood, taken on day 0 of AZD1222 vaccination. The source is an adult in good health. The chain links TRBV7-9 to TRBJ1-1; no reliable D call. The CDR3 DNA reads TGTGCCAGCAGCGCCCGGACCGTCCTTGAAGCTTTCTTT. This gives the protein CASSARTVLEAFF.